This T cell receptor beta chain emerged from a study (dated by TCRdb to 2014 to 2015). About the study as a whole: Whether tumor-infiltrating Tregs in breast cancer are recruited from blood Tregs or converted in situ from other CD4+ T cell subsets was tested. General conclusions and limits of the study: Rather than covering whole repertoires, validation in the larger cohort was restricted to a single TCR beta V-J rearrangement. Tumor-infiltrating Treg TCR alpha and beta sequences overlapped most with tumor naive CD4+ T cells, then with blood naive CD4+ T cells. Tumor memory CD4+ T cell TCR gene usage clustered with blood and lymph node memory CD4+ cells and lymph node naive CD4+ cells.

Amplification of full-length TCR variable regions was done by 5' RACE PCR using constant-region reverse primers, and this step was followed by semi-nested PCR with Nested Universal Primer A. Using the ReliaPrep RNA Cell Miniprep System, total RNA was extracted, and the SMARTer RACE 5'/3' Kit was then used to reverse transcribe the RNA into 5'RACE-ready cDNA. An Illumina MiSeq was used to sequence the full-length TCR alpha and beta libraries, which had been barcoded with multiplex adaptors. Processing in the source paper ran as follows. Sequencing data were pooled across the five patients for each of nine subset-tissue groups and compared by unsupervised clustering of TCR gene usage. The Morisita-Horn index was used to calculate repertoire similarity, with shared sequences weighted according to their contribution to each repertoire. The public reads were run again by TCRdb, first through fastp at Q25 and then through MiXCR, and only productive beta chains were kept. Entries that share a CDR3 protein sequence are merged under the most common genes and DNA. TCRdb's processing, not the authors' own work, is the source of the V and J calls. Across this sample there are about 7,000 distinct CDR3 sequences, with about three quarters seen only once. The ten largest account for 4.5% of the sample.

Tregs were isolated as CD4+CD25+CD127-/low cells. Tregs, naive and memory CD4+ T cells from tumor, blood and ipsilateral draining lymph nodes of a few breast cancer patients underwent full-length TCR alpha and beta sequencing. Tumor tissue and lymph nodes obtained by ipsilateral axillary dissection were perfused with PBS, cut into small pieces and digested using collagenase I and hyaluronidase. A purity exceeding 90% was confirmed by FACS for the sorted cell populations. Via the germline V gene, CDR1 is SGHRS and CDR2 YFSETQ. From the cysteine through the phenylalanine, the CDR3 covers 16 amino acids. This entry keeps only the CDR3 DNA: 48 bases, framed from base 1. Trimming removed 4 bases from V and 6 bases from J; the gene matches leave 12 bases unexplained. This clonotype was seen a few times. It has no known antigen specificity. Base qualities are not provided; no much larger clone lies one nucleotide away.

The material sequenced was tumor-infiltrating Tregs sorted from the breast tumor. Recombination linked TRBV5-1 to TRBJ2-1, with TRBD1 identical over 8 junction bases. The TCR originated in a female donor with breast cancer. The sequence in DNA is TGCGCCAGCAGCGAAGGGGACAGGTCCTTCTCCAATGAGCAGTTCTTC. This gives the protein CASSEGDRSFSNEQFF.